The 4 T cell receptor beta chains given below trace back to one sample, sequenced in a study of CD8+ T cells in alopecia areata (dated by TCRdb to 2016 to 2018). The time point label here, explained by the study, means: around 28 days on oral tofacitinib. The treatment or condition label, as the study defines it: oral pan-JAK inhibitor, 5-10 mg twice daily. Receptor amplification or capture employed the immunoSEQ multiplex PCR assay. RNA was extracted from all samples and reverse transcribed into cDNA as template for TCR sequencing. Drawn from immuneACCESS, this table holds only the in-frame rearrangements with V and J called that TCRdb kept. Clones are partly lost; checked studies trace under half to an unresolved V gene and leave the rest unexplained. A total of roughly 190,000 clones appear in this sample, 60% of them only once. The ten most abundant clones make up approximately 0.69% of the sample.

The sample in question was CD4+ T cells sorted from blood, obtained at week 4, from a patient treated with tofacitinib. These receptors all come from a human donor with alopecia areata.

This clone was counted a single time. This chain joins TRBV30 and TRBJ1-5; TRBD1 aligns across 9 bases. This CDR3 spans 13 amino acids. From germline, CDR1 is GTSNPN and CDR2 SVGIG (reference sequence). Trimming at V came to 5 bases and at J to 5 bases, leaving 4 bases not matched to a gene. CDR3 coding DNA: TGTGCCTGGGGACAGGGGCATTATCAGCCCCAGCATTTT. Amino acids: CAWGQGHYQPQHF.

The rearrangement joins TRBV7-2 to TRBJ2-1; 9 positions agree with TRBD2. CDR1 and CDR2 from the germline V gene are SGHTA and FQGNSA. J gave up 6 bases and V 6 bases, and 3 bases lay outside the gene matches. The CDR3 contains 13 residues. CDR3 protein: CASRPTSGNEQFF. In DNA, the CDR3 is TGTGCCAGCAGACCGACTAGCGGCAATGAGCAGTTCTTC.

The rearrangement uses TRBV15 and TRBJ2-7; 7 bases map to TRBD1. Germline CDR1 LNHNV, CDR2 YYDKDF (reference sequence). The V and J ends lost 5 bases and 7 bases, in that order; junction bases with no gene match: 5. The CDR3 is 12 amino acids. The CDR3 region has the DNA TGTGCCACCAGCCCGACAGGGCGAGAGCAGTACTTC. Translation gives CATSPTGREQYF. The variable domain in full, completed from reference TRBV15 and TRBJ2-7, reads DAMVIQNPRYQVTQFGKPVTLSCSQTLNHNVMYWYQQKSSQAPKLLFHYYDKDFNNEADTPDNFQSRRPNTSFCFLDIRSPGLGDTAMYLCATSPTGREQYFGPGTRLTVT.

The rearrangement joins TRBV29-1 to TRBJ1-1, with D unclear. CDR1 is SQVTM and CDR2 is ANQGSEA in the germline V gene. Trimming took 2 bases from V and 0 from J, leaving 10 bases between them. The CDR3 loop spans 14 amino acids. The CDR3 loop reads CSVERRIMNTEAFF. CDR3 DNA: TGCAGCGTTGAAAGGAGGATCATGAACACTGAAGCTTTCTTT.